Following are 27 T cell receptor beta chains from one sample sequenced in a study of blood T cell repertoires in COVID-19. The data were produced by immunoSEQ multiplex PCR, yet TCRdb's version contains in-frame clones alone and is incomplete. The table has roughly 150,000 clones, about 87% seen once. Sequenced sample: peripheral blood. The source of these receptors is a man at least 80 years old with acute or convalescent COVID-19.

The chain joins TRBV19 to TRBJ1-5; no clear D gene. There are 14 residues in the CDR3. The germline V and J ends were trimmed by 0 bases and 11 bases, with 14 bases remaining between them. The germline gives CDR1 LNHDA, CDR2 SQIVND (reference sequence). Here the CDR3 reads CASSIDLRKETQHF. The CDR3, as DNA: TGTGCCAGTAGTATAGATTTAAGGAAGGAGACCCAGCATTTT.

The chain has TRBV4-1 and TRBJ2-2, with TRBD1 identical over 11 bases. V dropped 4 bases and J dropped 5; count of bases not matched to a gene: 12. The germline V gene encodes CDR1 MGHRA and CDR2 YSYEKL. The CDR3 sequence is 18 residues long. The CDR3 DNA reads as TGCGCCAGCAGCCCCTTGTCCGGGACAGGGGGTGAGACCGGGGAGCTGTTTTTT. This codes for CASSPLSGTGGETGELFF.

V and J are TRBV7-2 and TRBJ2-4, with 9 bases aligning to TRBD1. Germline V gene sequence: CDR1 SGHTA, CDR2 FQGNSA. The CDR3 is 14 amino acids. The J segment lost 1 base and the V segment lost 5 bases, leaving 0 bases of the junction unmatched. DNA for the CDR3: TGTGCCAGCAGCGGACAGGGGGCCAAAAACATTCAGTACTTC. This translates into CASSGQGAKNIQYF.

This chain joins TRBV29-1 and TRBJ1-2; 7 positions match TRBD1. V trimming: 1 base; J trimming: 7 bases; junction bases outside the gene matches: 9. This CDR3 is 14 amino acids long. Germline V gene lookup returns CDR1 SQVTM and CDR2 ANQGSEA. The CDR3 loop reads CSVEGFRGAGGYTF. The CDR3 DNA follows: TGCAGCGTTGAAGGATTCAGGGGGGCGGGTGGCTACACCTTC.

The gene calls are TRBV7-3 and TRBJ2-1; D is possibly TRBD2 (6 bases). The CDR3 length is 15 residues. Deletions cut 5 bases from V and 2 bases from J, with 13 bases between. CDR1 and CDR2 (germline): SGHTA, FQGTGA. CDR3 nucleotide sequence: TGTGCCAGCAGCCGAGTAGCGGATGCCTACAATGAGCAGTTCTTC. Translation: CASSRVADAYNEQFF.

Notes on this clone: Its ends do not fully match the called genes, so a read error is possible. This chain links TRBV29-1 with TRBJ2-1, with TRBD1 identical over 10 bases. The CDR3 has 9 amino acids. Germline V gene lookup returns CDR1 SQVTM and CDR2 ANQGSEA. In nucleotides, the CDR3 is TGCAGCGACCCTGACAGGGGGCTCTTC. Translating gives CSDPDRGLF.

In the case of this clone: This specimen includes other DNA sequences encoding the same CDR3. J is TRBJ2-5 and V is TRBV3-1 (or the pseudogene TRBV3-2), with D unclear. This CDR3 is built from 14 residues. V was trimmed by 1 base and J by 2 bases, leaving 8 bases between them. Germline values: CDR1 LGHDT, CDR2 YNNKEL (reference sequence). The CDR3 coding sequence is TGTGCCAGCAGCCAAGTAGTGCTGCAAGAGACCCAGTACTTC. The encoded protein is CASSQVVLQETQYF.

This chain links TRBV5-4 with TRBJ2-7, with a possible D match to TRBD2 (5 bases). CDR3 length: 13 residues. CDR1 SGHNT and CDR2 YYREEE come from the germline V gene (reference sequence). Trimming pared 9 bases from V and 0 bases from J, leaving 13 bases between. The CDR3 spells CAMSRAGSYEQYF. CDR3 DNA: TGTGCCATGTCGAGGGCGGGCTCCTACGAGCAGTACTTC.

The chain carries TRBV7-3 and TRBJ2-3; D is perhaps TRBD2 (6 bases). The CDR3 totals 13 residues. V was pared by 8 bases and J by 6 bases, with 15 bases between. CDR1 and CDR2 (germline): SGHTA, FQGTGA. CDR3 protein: CASGDSTRDTQYF. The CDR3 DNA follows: TGTGCCAGCGGGGACTCCACCAGGGATACGCAGTATTTT.

The CDR3 bases are TGTGCCACCAGTGACGGCTCCGGGACAGGGGTAGTAGGAATTAGCAATCAGCCCCAGCATTTT. This encodes CATSDGSGTGVVGISNQPQHF. The chain is built from TRBV24-1 and TRBJ1-5; 10 positions match TRBD1. Germline lookup yields CDR1 KGHDR and CDR2 SFDVKD. The CDR3 is 21 residues long. J was trimmed by 0 bases and V by 4 bases; bases with no gene match: 17.

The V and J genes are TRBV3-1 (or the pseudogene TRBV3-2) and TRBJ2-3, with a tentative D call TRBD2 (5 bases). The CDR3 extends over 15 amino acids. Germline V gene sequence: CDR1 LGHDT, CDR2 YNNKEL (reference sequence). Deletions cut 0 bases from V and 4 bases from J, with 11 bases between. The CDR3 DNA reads TGTGCCAGCAGCCAAGAGCCGGGAAGGTCAGATACGCAGTATTTT. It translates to CASSQEPGRSDTQYF.

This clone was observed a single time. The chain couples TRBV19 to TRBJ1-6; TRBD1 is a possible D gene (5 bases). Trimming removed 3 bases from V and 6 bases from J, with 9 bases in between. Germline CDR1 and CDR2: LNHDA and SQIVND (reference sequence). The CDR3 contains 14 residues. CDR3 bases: TGTGCCAGTAGTATGGGGCGGTCTAATTCACCCCTCCACTTT. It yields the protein CASSMGRSNSPLHF. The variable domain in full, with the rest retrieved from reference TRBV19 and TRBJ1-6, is DGGITQSPKYLFRKEGQNVTLSCEQNLNHDAMYWYRQDPGQGLRLIYYSQIVNDFQKGDIAEGYSVSREKKESFPLTVTSAQKNPTAFYLCASSMGRSNSPLHFGNGTRLTVT.

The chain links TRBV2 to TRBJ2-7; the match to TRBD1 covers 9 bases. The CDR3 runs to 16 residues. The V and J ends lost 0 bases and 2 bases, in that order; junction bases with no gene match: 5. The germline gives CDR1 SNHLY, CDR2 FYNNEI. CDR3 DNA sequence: TGTGCCAGCAGTGAAGCGCCGGGACAGGGCGCCTACGAGCAGTACTTC. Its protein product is CASSEAPGQGAYEQYF.

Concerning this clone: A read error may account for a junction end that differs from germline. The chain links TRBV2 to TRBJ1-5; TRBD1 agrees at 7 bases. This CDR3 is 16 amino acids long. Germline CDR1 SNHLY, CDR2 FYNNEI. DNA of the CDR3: TGTGCCAGCAGGGAAGGGACAGCTAGTAGCAATCAGCCCCAGCATTTT. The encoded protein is CASREGTASSNQPQHF. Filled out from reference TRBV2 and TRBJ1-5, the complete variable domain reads EPEVTQTPSHQVTQMGQEVILRCVPISNHLYFYWYRQILGQKVEFLVSFYNNEISEKSEIFDDQFSVERPDGSNFTLKIRSTKLEDSAMYFCASREGTASSNQPQHFGDGTRLSIL.

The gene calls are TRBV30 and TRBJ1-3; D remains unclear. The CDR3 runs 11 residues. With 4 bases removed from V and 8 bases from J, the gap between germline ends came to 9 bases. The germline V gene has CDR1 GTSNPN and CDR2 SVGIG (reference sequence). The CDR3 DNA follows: TGTGCCTGGATGGAGCGAGACACCATATATTTT. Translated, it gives CAWMERDTIYF.

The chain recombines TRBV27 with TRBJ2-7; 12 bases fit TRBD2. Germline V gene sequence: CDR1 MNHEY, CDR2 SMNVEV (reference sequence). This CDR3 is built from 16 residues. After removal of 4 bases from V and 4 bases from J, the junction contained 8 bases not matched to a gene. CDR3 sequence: CASSSLAGGESYEQYF. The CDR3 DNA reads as TGTGCCAGCAGTTCACTAGCGGGGGGCGAGTCATACGAGCAGTACTTC.

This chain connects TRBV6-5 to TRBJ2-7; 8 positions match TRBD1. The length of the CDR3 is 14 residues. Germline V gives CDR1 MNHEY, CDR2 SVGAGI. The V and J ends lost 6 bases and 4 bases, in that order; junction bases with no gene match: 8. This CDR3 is CASSQDRVRYEQYF. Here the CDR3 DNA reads TGTGCCAGCAGCCAGGACAGGGTACGTTACGAGCAGTACTTC.

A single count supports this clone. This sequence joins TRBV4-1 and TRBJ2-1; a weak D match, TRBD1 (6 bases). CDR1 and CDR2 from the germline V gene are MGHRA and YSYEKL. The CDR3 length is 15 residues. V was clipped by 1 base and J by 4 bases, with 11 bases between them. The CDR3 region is CASSQAGQIYNEQFF. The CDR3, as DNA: TGCGCCAGCAGCCAAGCGGGACAAATATACAATGAGCAGTTCTTC.

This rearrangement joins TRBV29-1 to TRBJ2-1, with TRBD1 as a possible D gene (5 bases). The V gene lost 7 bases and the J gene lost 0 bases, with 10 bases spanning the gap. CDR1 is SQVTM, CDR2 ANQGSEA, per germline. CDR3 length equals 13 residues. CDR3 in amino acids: CSGQGDSYNEQFF. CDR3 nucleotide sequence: TGCAGCGGACAAGGGGACTCCTACAATGAGCAGTTCTTC.

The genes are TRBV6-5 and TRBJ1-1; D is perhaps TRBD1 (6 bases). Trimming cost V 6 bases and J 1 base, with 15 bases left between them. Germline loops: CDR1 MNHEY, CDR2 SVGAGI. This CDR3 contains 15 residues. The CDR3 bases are TGTGCCAGCAGCCCCCCGACAGGCCAGAACACTGAAGCTTTCTTT. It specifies CASSPPTGQNTEAFF.

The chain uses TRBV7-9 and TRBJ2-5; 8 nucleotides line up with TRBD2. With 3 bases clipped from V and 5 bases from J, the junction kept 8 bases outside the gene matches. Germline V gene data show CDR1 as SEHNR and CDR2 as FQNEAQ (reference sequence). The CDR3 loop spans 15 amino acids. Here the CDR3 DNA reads TGTGCCAGCAGCTTGTCCGGGGGGGCACAGGAGACCCAGTACTTC. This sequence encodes CASSLSGGAQETQYF.

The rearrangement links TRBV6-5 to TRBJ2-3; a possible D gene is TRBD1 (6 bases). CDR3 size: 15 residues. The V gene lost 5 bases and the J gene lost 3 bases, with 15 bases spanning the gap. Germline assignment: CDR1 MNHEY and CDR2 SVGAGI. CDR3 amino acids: CASSQGRILTDTQYF. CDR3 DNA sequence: TGTGCCAGCAGTCAGGGGCGGATTCTGACAGATACGCAGTATTTT.

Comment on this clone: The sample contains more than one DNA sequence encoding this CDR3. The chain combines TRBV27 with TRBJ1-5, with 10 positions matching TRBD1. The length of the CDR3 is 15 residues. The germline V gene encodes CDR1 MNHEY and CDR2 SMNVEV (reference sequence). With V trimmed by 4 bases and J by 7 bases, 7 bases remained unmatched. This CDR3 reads CASSWTGGGGQPQHF. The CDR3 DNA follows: TGTGCCAGCAGTTGGACAGGGGGTGGGGGACAGCCCCAGCATTTT.

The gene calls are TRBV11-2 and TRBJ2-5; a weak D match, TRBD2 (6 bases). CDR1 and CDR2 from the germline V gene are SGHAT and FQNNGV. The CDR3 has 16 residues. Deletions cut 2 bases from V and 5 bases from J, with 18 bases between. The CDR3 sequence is CASSLSFAGRWETQYF. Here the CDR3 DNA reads TGTGCCAGCAGCTTATCCTTTGCGGGGAGGTGGGAGACCCAGTACTTC.

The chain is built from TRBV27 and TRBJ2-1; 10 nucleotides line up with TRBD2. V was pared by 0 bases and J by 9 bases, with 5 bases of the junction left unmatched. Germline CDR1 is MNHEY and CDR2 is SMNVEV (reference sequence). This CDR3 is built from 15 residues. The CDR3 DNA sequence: TGTGCCAGCAGTTTATCCGCTAGCGGGAGAGGTGAGCAGTTCTTC. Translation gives CASSLSASGRGEQFF.

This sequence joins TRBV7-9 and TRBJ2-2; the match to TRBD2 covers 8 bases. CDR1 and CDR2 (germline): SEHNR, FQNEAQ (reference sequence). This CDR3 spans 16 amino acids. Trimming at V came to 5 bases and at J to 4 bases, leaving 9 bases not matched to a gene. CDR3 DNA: TGTGCCAGCAGCCCCTCGAGCAGCGGGGGCACCGGGGAGCTGTTTTTT. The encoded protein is CASSPSSSGGTGELFF.

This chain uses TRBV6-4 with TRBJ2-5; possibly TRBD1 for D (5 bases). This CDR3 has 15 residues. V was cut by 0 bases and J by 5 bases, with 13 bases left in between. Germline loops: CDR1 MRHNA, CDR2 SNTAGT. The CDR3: CASSDSARARETQYF. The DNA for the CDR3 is TGTGCCAGCAGTGACTCGGCCAGGGCCAGGGAGACCCAGTACTTC.